Sequencing of this T cell receptor (beta chain) was carried out in a study of blood T cell repertoires in COVID-19. Overall study: Acute and convalescent COVID-19 specimens originated in the United States, Italy and Spain. T cells, B-cell-depleted T cells, or PBMCs provided the cDNA or gDNA that served as material.

This CDR3 has 14 amino acids. CDR1 SEHNR and CDR2 FQNEAQ come from the germline V gene (reference sequence). V shed 3 bases and J shed 6 bases, with 14 bases lying between them. How the authors handled the data: Reference gene primer amplification yielded estimated nucleated cell counts. The repertoire was sequenced with immunoSEQ multiplex PCR; TCRdb's copy has only in-frame clones and lacks some. V and J calls and clone size are those listed in that table; D and trimming were worked out from the DNA. This table has roughly 120,000 clones, around 84% appearing once. The sample consisted of peripheral blood. The TCR sequence derives from a woman in her 40s with acute or convalescent COVID-19. This rearrangement joins TRBV7-9 to TRBJ1-2; D is perhaps TRBD1 (6 bases). DNA for the CDR3: TGTGCCAGCAGCTTCCCCTTCCAGGGGAATGGCTACACCTTC. Protein product: CASSFPFQGNGYTF.